The clone carrying this T cell receptor beta chain was seen at least ten times. Its target is not known. These data come from a study of T cells in Graves' hyperthyroidism and ophthalmopathy. This CDR3 is 16 amino acids long. V was pared by 2 bases and J by 3 bases, with 14 bases between. From germline, CDR1 is SEHNR and CDR2 FQNEAQ (reference sequence). Template material for amplifying TCR beta CDR3 regions consisted of RNA transcripts. In the first-round RT-PCR of the TCR CDR3, the HTBI primer set was used. TCRdb re-derived calls from the multiplex PCR reads in MiXCR, one entry per CDR3 protein. The sample shows hundreds of thousands of distinct CDR3 sequences, around 15% of them seen only once. Study-wide findings and caveats: Model predictions of ophthalmopathy came a median about six months before onset.

The chain employs TRBV7-9 and TRBJ2-1; D is ambiguous. The clonotype originates from a woman aged 18-30 years with Graves' hyperthyroidism. The specimen sequenced was blood. This CDR3 is CASSLRLTNYYNEQFF. The DNA of the CDR3 is TGTGCCAGCAGCTTAAGGCTAACCAACTACTACAATGAGCAGTTCTTC.